This TCR beta chain is drawn from a study of shared clonotypes between healthy human individuals. Profiling relied on immunoSEQ multiplex PCR, and the TCRdb table lists in-frame clones only, not all of them. The sample has approximately 530,000 clones; roughly 95% are singletons. In germline, CDR1 is MDHEN, CDR2 SYDVKM. Trimming removed 7 bases at V and 3 bases at J, with 16 bases between. The CDR3 length is 15 residues. The origin of this receptor is a woman in her thirties in good health. The sequenced material came from naive CD4+ T cells sorted from blood. As for subset: CD45RA+ positively selected. The V and J genes are TRBV28 and TRBJ1-5, with D uncertain. The CDR3 DNA sequence: TGTGCCAGCACCCTCGGGTCCGCCCCCAATCAGCCCCAGCATTTT. Its protein product is CASTLGSAPNQPQHF.